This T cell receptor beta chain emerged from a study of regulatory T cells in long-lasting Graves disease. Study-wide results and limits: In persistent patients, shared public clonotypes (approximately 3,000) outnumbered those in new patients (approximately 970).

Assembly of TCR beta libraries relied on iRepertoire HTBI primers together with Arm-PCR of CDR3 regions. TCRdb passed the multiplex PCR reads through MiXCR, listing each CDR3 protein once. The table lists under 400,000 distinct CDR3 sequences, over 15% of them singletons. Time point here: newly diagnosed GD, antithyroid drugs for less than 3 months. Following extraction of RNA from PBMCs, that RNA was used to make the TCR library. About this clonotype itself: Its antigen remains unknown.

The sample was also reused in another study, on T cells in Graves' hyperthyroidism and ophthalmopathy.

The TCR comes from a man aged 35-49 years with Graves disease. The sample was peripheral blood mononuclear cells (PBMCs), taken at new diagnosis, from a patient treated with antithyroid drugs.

The CDR3 DNA reads as TGTGCCAGCAGCTTAGCGGGGGGGGCTCGGGAAAAACTGTTTTTT. Amino acid sequence: CASSLAGGAREKLFF. The V gene is TRBV7-9, the J gene TRBJ1-4; maybe TRBD1 (6 bases). CDR1 and CDR2 (germline): SEHNR, FQNEAQ (reference sequence). Trimming left V 0 bases short and J 8 bases short, with 13 bases between. The CDR3 is 15 amino acids.